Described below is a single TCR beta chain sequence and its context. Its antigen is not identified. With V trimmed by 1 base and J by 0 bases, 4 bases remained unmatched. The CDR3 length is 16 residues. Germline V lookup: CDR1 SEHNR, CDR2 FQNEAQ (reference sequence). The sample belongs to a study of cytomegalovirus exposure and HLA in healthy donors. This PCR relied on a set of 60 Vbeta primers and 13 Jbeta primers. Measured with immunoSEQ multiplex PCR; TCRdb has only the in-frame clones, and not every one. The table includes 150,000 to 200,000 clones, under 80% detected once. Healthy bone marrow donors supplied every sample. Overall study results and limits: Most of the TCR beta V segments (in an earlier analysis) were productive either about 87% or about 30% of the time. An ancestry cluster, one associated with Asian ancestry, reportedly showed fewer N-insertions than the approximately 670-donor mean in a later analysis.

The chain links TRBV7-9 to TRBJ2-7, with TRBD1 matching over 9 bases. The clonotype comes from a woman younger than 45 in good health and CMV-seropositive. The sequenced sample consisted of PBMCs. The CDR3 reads CASSLGQGVRSYEQYF. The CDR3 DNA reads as TGTGCCAGCAGCTTAGGACAGGGGGTACGCTCCTACGAGCAGTACTTC.